One TCR beta chain is described in this entry. This clonotype was seen ten or more times. The antigen it recognizes is unknown. Base qualities are missing; no much larger clone stands one base away. Moderately to severely active disease, a Clinical Activity Score of at least 3, a NOSPECS grade of at least 4, and a duration under 3 months were present in ophthalmopathy patients. Patients with uncontrolled infections, other autoimmune diseases, pregnancy or lactation were excluded. Diagnoses relied on clinical symptoms, serum thyroxine and TRAb, thyroid ultrasound and orbital computed tomography. PBMCs were isolated from about 9.1 ml of fresh peripheral blood by Ficoll-Paque density gradient centrifugation. Total RNA was extracted using Trizol reagent, and RNA quality was assessed on an Agilent 2100 Bioanalyzer. Taken from cysteine to phenylalanine, the CDR3 has 14 residues. The DNA shown is the 42-base CDR3, in frame from base 1. Looking up the germline V gene (reference sequence) yields CDR1 LGHDT and CDR2 YNNKEL. V drops 4 bases and J drops 4 bases, leaving 14 bases in between.

TCR beta CDR3 regions were amplified from RNA transcripts. A first-round RT-PCR of the TCR CDR3 used the HTBI primer set with the Qiagen OneStep RT-PCR kit. Libraries were constructed in a second round of multiplex PCR, after which size selection and purification were carried out. Libraries were sequenced paired-end with 100 bp reads on an Illumina HiSeq2000. As for the authors' bioinformatics: Raw data were processed with SOAPnuke, discarding reads with adapters, uncalled bases, mean Phred below 15, or no exact constant-primer or identifier match. COPE v1.2.5 was used to merge the high-quality paired reads, and each unique nucleotide sequence was defined as a clonotype. MiTCR v1.1 was used to align clonotypes to the IMGT TRBV, TRBD and TRBJ reference segments. The analysis was restricted to V-J combinations with a frequency above 0.0001, which together covered 99.2% of the repertoires. A TCS score was defined as the ratio between F50 (clonal expansion) and ExV (chaos), using BLOSUM62-based TCRdist between CDR3 peptides within each V-J. Welch's t-statistics and random forest reduced around 520 V-J features to roughly 13, which were used in a naive Bayes classifier (R e1071). The raw public reads went through TCRdb reprocessing: fastp at Q25, MiXCR clone calling, in-frame beta chains kept. Identical CDR3 protein sequences are pooled into one entry, listed with their most common genes and DNA. The V and J calls were determined by TCRdb, not by the authors. The table for this sample lists hundreds of thousands of distinct CDR3 sequences; about 15% of them were counted only once. The ten biggest clones cover under 15% of the sample.

The data were obtained in a study of T cells in Graves' hyperthyroidism and ophthalmopathy (dated by TCRdb to between 2018 and 2020). Broadly, across the study: Peripheral blood samples were taken at the time of initial diagnosis, prior to any treatment. Whether ophthalmopathy could be predicted prospectively was tested in an independent validation cohort made up of about 20 hyperthyroidism patients plus 17 patients who later progressed to ophthalmopathy. After blood sampling, hyperthyroidism patients were treated with methimazole at a starting dose of 30 mg daily, and ophthalmopathy patients were treated with high-dose intravenous methylprednisolone. For training and testing, the approximately 92 patients in the discovery cohort were randomly divided in a 7:3 ratio. TCR V-J signatures able to tell the groups apart were searched for in a discovery cohort of 90 to 100 patients, of whom over 40 had Graves' ophthalmopathy and 55 to 65 had stable Graves' hyperthyroidism. According to the paper, TCR Vbeta CDR3 sequencing was carried out on approximately 140 peripheral blood samples, which came from under 50 ophthalmopathy, 70 to 80 hyperthyroidism and some 17 progressor patients. The study also compared thyroid tissue and blood T-cell repertoires from about 6 Graves' hyperthyroidism patients. On the study overall, not on this receptor specifically: No statistical method was used to set the sample size in advance, and investigators knew the group allocation. A 13 V-J signature model separated ophthalmopathy from stable hyperthyroidism, with around 90% sensitivity and 81.08% specificity in cross-validation and 80%/75% in testing. Most expanded thyroid clonotypes (frequency above 0.001) were also detected in blood, suggesting blood repertoires may reflect thyroid immune responses. In validation, the model predicted progression to ophthalmopathy a median of approximately 6.3 months before onset, with roughly 70% sensitivity and 72.22% specificity.

Here the chain combines TRBV3-1 and TRBJ2-7, with a weak D call of TRBD1 (6 bases match). Material: blood. This receptor was obtained from a man aged 18 to 29 with Graves' ophthalmopathy. At the DNA level, the sequence is TGTGCCAGCAGCCCAGGGGTGGGGGCTTACGAGCAGTACTTC. Its coded protein is CASSPGVGAYEQYF.